Sequencing of this T cell receptor beta chain was carried out in a study of OX40 agonist ivuxolimab in advanced cancers. For the wider study: Ivuxolimab was an agonistic, fully human IgG2 monoclonal antibody directed against OX40 (CD134), a costimulatory receptor. The paper reports the monotherapy dose-escalation portion (N of about 51 patients) of the phase I ivuxolimab trial. Peripheral TCRbeta sequencing aimed to test whether ivuxolimab altered TCR sequence diversity and caused clonal T-cell expansion. Prior anti-PD-1, anti-PD-L1 or anti-CTLA-4 therapy was permitted, and checkpoint inhibitors had been received by 40% to 50% of dose-escalation patients. Intravenous ivuxolimab was administered to patients every 2 weeks at six dose levels: 0.01, 0.1, 0.3, 1.5, 3 and 10 mg/kg. Three dose-escalation patients achieved partial responses, one with hepatocellular carcinoma and two with cutaneous melanoma. Among the approximately 54 dose-escalation patients, 19 had hepatocellular carcinoma, 15 or so melanoma, 9 renal cell carcinoma and 9 head and neck cancer. The dose-escalation cohort was almost 85% male with a mean age of roughly 60 years, ranging from about 20 to 85.

To sequence the TCRbeta CDR3 region, genomic DNA was isolated from the sorted cells. The immunoSEQ Assay was used for sequencing of TCRbeta CDR3 regions. In TCRdb, the immuneACCESS table is reduced to in-frame sequences with V and J assigned. These tables do not hold every clone; where another copy was compared, an unresolved V gene accounts for under half, and the others remain unexplained. This sample holds roughly 97,000 clones; 70% to 90% were observed only once. Jointly, the top ten make up roughly 0.77% of the sample. CDR1 and CDR2, looked up from the germline V gene, are SGHRS and YFSETQ. The CDR3 runs 14 residues from the cysteine to the phenylalanine. Just the 42-base CDR3 DNA is kept, in frame starting at base 1. V is pared back by 0 bases and J by 5 bases, with 11 bases lying between the germline termini. The trial excluded patients who had a history of autoimmune disease or who were on systemic immunosuppression. In every dose cohort, peripheral blood was drawn for TCR sequencing at baseline, cycle 4 day 1, and cycle 7 day 1. Samples came from an open-label, multicenter, first-in-human phase I dose-escalation trial of ivuxolimab. Adults with locally advanced or metastatic melanoma, renal cell carcinoma, hepatocellular carcinoma or head and neck squamous cell carcinoma were enrolled in the trial. Before TCR sequencing, CD4+ T cells and CD8+ T cells were sorted from peripheral blood as separate populations.

A note on this clone: It lacks a known antigen. No qualities accompany the bases; no much larger clone lies one base away.

The investigation overall reported the following: At doses from 0.1 to 3.0 mg/kg, clonal expansion was seen in both CD4+ and CD8+ blood T cells between baseline and week 6. In partial responders in the 0.1-3.0 mg/kg groups, normalized peripheral clonal expansion was found to be among the lowest, especially among CD8+ T cells. The antigen specificity of the peripheral T cells that underwent clonal expansion was not determined. Low levels of normalized T-cell clonal expansion were also seen in some patients who did not respond. After ivuxolimab, expanded clones were on average more numerous among CD8+ T cells than among CD4+ T cells.

The chain links TRBV5-1 with TRBJ1-1, and perhaps TRBD1 as D gene, on 5 matching bases. The TCR sequence derives from an adult with an advanced solid tumor such as melanoma, head and neck, liver or kidney cancer. The sample in question was CD4+ or CD8+ T cells sorted from blood, obtained in a trial of the OX40 agonist ivuxolimab. The CDR3 here reads CASSLAQGGTEAFF. The DNA sequence is TGCGCCAGCAGCTTGGCCCAGGGAGGAACTGAAGCTTTCTTT.